A single TCR beta chain is shown here with its context. Since a far larger clone is one base different, this is likely a read error. The CDR3 does not end in the conserved phenylalanine or tryptophan, so this is likely a read error. Those who donated, Caucasian adults without exception, all lived in Nashville, Tennessee. The CDR3 spans 14 residues. Germline CDR1 reads SGHTA; CDR2 reads FQGNSA. Trimming removed 6 bases from V and 1 base from J, with 13 bases in between. This entry belongs to a study of shared clonotypes between healthy human individuals. It was at deep level that the assay was run. On ten immunoSEQ deep assay plates, unsorted PBMC DNA was sequenced. As originally analysed: Filtering differed because ImmunoSEQ produced junction-only sequences that carried no quality scores. The table came from immunoSEQ multiplex PCR; TCRdb's copy has only in-frame clones and leaves some out. The V and J calls and clone size are taken from that table; D and trimming were inferred from the DNA. This repertoire shows 450,000 or so clones, roughly three quarters found once; its top ten account for around 13%.

The rearrangement joins TRBV7-2 to TRBJ2-7; TRBD1 might be the D (5 bases). The sample taken for sequencing was PBMCs. This clonotype was sampled from a woman aged 40-49 years in good health. Some clones in this sample may be carry-over from other donors' samples. CDR3 region: CASSFFDRSYEQYL. The CDR3 DNA sequence: TGTGCCAGCAGTTTCTTTGACAGATCCTACGAGCAGTACCTC.